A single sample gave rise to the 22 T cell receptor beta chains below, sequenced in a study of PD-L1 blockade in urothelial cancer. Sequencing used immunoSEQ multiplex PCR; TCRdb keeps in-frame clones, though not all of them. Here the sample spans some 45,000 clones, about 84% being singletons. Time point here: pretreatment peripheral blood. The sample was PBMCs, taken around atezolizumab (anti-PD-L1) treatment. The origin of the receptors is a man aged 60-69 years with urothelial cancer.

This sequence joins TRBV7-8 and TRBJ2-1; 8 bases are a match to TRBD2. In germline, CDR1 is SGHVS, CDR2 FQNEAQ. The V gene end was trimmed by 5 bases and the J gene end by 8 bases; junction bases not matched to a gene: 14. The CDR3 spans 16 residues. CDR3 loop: CASSTQRRGGLDEQFF. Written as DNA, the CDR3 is TGTGCCAGCAGCACACAAAGACGCGGGGGGTTAGATGAGCAGTTCTTC.

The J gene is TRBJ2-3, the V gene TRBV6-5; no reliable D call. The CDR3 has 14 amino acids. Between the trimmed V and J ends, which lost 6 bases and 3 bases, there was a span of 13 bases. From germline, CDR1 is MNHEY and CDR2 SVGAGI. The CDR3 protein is CASSSVGETDTQYF. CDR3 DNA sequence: TGTGCCAGCAGCTCAGTTGGAGAGACAGATACGCAGTATTTT.

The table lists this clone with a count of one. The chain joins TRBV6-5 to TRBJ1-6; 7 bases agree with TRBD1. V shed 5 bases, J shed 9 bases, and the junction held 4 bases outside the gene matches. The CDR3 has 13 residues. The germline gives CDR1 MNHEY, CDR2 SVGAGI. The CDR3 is CASSRQGISPLHF. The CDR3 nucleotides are TGTGCCAGCAGTAGACAGGGCATTTCACCCCTCCACTTT.

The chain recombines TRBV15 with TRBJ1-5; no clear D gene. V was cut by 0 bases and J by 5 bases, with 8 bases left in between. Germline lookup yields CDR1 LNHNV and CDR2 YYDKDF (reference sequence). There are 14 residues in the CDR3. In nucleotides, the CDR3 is TGTGCCACCAGCAGAGATTTCACGGATCAGCCCCAGCATTTT. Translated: CATSRDFTDQPQHF.

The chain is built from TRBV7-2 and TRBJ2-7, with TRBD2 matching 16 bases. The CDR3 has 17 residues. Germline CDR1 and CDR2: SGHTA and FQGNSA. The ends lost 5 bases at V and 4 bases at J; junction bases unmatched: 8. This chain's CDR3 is CASSPGPGLAGGYEQYF. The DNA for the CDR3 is TGTGCCAGCAGCCCGGGCCCGGGACTAGCGGGGGGGTACGAGCAGTACTTC. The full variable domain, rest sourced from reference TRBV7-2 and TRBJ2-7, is GAGVSQSPSNKVTEKGKDVELRCDPISGHTALYWYRQSLGQGLEFLIYFQGNSAPDKSGLPSDRFSAERTGGSVSTLTIQRTQQEDSAVYLCASSPGPGLAGGYEQYFGPGTRLTVT.

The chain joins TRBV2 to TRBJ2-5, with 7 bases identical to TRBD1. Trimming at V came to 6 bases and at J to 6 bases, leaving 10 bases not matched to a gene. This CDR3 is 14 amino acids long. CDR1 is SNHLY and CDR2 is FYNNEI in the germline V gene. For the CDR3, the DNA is TGTGCCAGCAGGAAGTTGGACAGGACGCAGACCCAGTACTTC. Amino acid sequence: CASRKLDRTQTQYF. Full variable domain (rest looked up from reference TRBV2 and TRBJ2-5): EPEVTQTPSHQVTQMGQEVILRCVPISNHLYFYWYRQILGQKVEFLVSFYNNEISEKSEIFDDQFSVERPDGSNFTLKIRSTKLEDSAMYFCASRKLDRTQTQYFGPGTRLLVL.

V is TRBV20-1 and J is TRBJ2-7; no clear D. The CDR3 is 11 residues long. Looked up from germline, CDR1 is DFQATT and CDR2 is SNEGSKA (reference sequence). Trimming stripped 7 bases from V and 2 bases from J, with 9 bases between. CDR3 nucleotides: TGCAGTGTTGACTTGACCTACGAGCAGTACTTC. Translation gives CSVDLTYEQYF.

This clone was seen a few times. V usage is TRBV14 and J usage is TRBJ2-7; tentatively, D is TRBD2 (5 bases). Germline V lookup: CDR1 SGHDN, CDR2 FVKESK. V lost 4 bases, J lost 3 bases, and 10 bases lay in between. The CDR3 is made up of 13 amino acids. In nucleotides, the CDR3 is TGTGCCAGCAGCCCTCCGGGAAGCTACGAGCAGTACTTC. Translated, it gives CASSPPGSYEQYF.

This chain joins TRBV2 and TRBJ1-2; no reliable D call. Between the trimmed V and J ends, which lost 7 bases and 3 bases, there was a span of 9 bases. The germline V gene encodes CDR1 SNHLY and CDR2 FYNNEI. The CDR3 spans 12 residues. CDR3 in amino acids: CASKNTDYGYTF. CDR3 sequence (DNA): TGTGCCAGCAAGAATACAGACTATGGCTACACCTTC.

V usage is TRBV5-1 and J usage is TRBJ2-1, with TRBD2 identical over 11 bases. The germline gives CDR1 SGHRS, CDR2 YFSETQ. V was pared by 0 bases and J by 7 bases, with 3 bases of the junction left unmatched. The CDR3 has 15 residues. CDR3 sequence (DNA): TGCGCCAGCAGCTTGGGGACTAGCGGGTCTAATGAGCAGTTCTTC. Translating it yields CASSLGTSGSNEQFF. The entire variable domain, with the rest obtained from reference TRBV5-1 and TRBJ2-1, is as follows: KAGVTQTPRYLIKTRGQQVTLSCSPISGHRSVSWYQQTPGQGLQFLFEYFSETQRNKGNFPGRFSGRQFSNSRSEMNVSTLELGDSALYLCASSLGTSGSNEQFFGPGTRLTVL.

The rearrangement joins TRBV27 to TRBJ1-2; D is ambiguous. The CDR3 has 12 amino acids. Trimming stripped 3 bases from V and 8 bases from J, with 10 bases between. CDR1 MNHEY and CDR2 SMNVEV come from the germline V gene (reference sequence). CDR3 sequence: CASSFAGGGYTF. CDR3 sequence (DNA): TGTGCCAGCAGTTTCGCGGGCGGAGGCTACACCTTC.

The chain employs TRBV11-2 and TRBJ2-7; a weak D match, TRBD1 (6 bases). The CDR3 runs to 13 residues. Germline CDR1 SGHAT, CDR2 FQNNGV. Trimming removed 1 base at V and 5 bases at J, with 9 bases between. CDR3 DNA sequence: TGTGCCAGCAGCTTAGGCAGGGGTGACGAGCAGTACTTC. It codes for CASSLGRGDEQYF.

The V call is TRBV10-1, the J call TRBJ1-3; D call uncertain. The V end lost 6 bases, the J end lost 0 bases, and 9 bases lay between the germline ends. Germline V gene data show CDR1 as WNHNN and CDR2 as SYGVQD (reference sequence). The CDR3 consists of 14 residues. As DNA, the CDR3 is TGCGCCAGCAGGCGCAACAGCTCTGGAAACACCATATATTTT. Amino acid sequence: CASRRNSSGNTIYF.

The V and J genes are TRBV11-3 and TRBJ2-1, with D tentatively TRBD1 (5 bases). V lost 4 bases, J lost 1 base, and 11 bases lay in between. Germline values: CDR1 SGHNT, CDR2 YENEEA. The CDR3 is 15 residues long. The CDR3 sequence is CASSYGSGSYNEQFF. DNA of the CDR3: TGTGCCAGCAGCTACGGCTCAGGGTCCTACAATGAGCAGTTCTTC.

CDR3 amino acids: CASSPPGQHYEQYF. As DNA, the CDR3 is TGCGCCAGCAGCCCTCCGGGACAGCACTACGAGCAGTACTTC. The chain couples TRBV5-1 to TRBJ2-7; TRBD1 matches 7 bases. This CDR3 comprises 14 residues. V dropped 4 bases and J dropped 3; count of bases not matched to a gene: 7. From germline, CDR1 is SGHRS and CDR2 YFSETQ.

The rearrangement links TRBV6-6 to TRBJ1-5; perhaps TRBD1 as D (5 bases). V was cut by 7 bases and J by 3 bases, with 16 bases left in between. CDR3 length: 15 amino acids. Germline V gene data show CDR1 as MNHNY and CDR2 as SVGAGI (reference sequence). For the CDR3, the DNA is TGTGCCAGCACCCGGGGGGGGGTCGTCAATCAGCCCCAGCATTTT. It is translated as CASTRGGVVNQPQHF.

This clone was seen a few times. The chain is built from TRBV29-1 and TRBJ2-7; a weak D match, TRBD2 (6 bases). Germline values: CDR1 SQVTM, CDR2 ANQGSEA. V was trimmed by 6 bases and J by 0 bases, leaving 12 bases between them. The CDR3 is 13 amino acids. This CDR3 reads CSVGGDTSYEQYF. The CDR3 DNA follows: TGCAGCGTCGGCGGGGATACCTCCTACGAGCAGTACTTC.

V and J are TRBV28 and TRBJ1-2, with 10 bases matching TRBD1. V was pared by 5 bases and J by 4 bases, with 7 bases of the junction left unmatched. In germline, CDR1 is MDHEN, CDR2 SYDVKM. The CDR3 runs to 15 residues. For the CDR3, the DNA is TGTGCCAGCAGTACCAGACAGGGGGCTAGCTATGGCTACACCTTC. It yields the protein CASSTRQGASYGYTF.

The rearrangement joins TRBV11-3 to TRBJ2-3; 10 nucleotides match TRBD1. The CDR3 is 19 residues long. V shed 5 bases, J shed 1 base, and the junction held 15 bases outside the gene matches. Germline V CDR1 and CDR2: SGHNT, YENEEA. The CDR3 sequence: CASSPQGGQGSFGTDTQYF. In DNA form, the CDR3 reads TGTGCCAGCAGCCCCCAGGGGGGACAGGGGAGTTTCGGCACAGATACGCAGTATTTT.

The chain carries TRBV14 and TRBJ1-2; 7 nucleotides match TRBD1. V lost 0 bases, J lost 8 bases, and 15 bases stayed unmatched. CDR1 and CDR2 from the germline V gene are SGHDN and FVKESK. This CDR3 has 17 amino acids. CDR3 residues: CASSQERLTGALRGYTF. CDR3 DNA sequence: TGTGCCAGCAGCCAAGAGAGACTTACAGGGGCCTTACGGGGCTACACCTTC.

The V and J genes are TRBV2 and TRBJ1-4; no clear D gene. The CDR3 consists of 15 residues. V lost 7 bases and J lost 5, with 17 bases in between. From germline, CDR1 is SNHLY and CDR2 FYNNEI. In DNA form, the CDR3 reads TGTGCCAGCACCCCTGAGCGGTCGGGGAATGAAAAACTGTTTTTT. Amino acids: CASTPERSGNEKLFF.

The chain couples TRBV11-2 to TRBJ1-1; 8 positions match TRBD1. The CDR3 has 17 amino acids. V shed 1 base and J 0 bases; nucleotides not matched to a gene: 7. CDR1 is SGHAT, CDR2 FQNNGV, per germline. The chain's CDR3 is CASSLGQGASMNTEAFF. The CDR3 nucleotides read TGTGCCAGCAGCTTAGGTCAGGGGGCTTCCATGAACACTGAAGCTTTCTTT.